The rows below give T cell receptor beta chains drawn from one sample of a study of cytomegalovirus exposure and HLA in healthy donors. Measured with immunoSEQ multiplex PCR; TCRdb has only the in-frame clones, and not every one. The table has over 110,000 clones, around 82% seen once; the top ten hold 2.5% to 3%. Sequencing used PBMCs. These receptors were collected from a female donor in good health and CMV-seronegative. CDR3s include the opening cysteine and the closing phenylalanine or tryptophan. D genes are given only for firm matches. The size of a clone is reported for some rows only, either as once, few or many, or as a class for expanded clones.

CASSESHSGRAGPLAKNIQYF | TGTGCCAGCAGTGAATCCCATAGCGGGAGGGCCGGGCCCTTAGCCAAAAACATTCAGTACTTC | TRBD2 | NA | TRBJ2-4 | TRBV6-1
CSVEVLGTGRTEAFF | TGCAGCGTTGAAGTTTTGGGCACAGGAAGGACTGAAGCTTTCTTT | NA | few | TRBJ1-1 | TRBV29-1
CASSLWVRGNPNYGYTF | TGTGCCAGCAGTTTATGGGTCCGGGGAAATCCTAACTATGGCTACACCTTC | NA | NA | TRBJ1-2 | TRBV28
CTSSHASSGGIIYEQFF | TGCACCAGCAGCCACGCTTCTAGCGGGGGTATTATCTATGAGCAGTTCTTC | NA | NA | TRBJ2-1 | TRBV1
CASRSSGVLSYEQYF | TGTGCCAGCAGATCTAGCGGGGTACTCTCCTACGAGCAGTACTTC | TRBD2 | few | TRBJ2-7 | TRBV2
CASSLVGGANNEQFF | TGTGCCAGCAGCTTGGTGGGGGGGGCCAACAATGAGCAGTTCTTC | NA | NA | TRBJ2-1 | TRBV5-4
CASSAGVAAYNEQFF | TGTGCCAGCAGCGCGGGGGTGGCCGCCTACAATGAGCAGTTCTTC | NA | NA | TRBJ2-1 | TRBV9
CASSEIGVQETQYF | TGTGCCAGCAGTGAAATCGGGGTCCAAGAGACCCAGTACTTC | NA | NA | TRBJ2-5 | TRBV2
CASSQTGDSPLHF | TGTGCCAGCAGCCAAACAGGGGATTCACCCCTCCACTTT | TRBD1 | NA | TRBJ1-6 | TRBV7-2
CASSEMQVSSYEQYF | TGTGCCAGCAGTGAGATGCAGGTGTCCTCCTACGAGCAGTACTTC | NA | NA | TRBJ2-7 | TRBV6-1
CASRLTGGETQYF | TGTGCCAGCAGATTGACAGGGGGAGAGACCCAGTACTTC | TRBD1 | NA | TRBJ2-5 | TRBV6-1
CAWSIRGNQPQHF | TGTGCCTGGAGTATACGAGGCAATCAGCCCCAGCATTTT | NA | NA | TRBJ1-5 | TRBV30
CASSFGSSRGGKGYTF | TGTGCCAGCAGTTTTGGGTCCTCACGGGGGGGAAAAGGCTACACCTTC | NA | NA | TRBJ1-2 | TRBV27
CASSLLGSGGYNEQFF | TGTGCCAGCAGCTTACTAGGATCGGGGGGGTACAATGAGCAGTTCTTC | TRBD2 | NA | TRBJ2-1 | TRBV14
CASSLGGVEEKLFF | TGTGCCAGCAGCTTAGGGGGGGTAGAAGAAAAACTGTTTTTT | NA | NA | TRBJ1-4 | TRBV7-9
CASSKLGTGELFF | TGTGCCAGCAGTAAACTAGGGACCGGGGAGCTGTTTTTT | NA | NA | TRBJ2-2 | TRBV6-5
CASSPPGQLLNEQFF | TGTGCCAGCAGCCCCCCGGGACAGCTACTCAATGAGCAGTTCTTC | TRBD1 | NA | TRBJ2-1 | TRBV7-8
CASSLYNKNTEAFF | TGTGCCAGCAGCTTATACAATAAGAACACTGAAGCTTTCTTT | NA | NA | TRBJ1-1 | TRBV7-9
CSVRTGGRREQFF | TGCAGCGTTAGGACAGGGGGCCGCAGGGAGCAGTTCTTC | TRBD1 | NA | TRBJ2-1 | TRBV29-1
CASSIGGTRQETQYF | TGTGCCAGTAGTATAGGTGGGACTAGACAAGAGACCCAGTACTTC | TRBD2 | NA | TRBJ2-5 | TRBV19
CASSFQPGQGINGELFF | TGCGCCAGCAGCTTCCAGCCCGGACAGGGGATTAACGGGGAGCTGTTTTTT | TRBD1 | NA | TRBJ2-2 | TRBV5-1
CASSPGTLGYTF | TGTGCCAGCAGCCCCGGGACTTTGGGCTACACCTTC | NA | few | TRBJ1-2 | TRBV28
CASSFRTFGVGQPQHF | TGTGCCAGCAGTTTTCGGACTTTTGGAGTAGGTCAGCCCCAGCATTTT | NA | NA | TRBJ1-5 | TRBV28